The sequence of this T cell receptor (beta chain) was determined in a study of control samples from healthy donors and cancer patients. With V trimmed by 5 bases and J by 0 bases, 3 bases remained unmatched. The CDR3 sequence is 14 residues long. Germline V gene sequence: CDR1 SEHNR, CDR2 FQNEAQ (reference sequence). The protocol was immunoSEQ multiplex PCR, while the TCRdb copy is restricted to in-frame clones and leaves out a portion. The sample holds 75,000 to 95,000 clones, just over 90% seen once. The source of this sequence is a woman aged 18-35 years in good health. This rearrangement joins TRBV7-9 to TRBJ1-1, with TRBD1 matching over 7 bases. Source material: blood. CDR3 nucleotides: TGTGCCAGCAGCGCGGGACAGATGAACACTGAAGCTTTCTTT. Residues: CASSAGQMNTEAFF.